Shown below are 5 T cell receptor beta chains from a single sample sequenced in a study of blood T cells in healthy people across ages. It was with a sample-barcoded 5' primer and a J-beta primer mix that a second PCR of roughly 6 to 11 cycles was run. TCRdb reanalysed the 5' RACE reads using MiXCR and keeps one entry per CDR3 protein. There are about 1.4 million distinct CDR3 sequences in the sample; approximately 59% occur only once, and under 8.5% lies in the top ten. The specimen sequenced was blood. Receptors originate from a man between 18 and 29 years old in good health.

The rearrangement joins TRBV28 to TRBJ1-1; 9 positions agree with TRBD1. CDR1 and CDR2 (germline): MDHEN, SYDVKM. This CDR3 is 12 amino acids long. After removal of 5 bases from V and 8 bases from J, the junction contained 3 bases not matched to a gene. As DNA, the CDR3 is TGTGCCAGCAGTGAGACAGGGGGAGAAGCTTTCTTT. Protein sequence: CASSETGGEAFF.

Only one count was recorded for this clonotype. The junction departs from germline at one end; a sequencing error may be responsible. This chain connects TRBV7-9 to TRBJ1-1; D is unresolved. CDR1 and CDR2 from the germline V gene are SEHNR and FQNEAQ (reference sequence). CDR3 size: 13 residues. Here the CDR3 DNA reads TGTGCCAGCAGCCTTGGAGGGAGCACTGAAGTTTTCTTT. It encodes CASSLGGSTEVFF.

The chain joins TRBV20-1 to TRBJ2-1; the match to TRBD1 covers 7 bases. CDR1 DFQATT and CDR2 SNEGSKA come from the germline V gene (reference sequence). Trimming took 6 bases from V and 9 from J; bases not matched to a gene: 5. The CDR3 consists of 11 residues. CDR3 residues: CSAYKGAEQFF. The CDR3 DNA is TGCAGTGCCTACAAGGGGGCTGAGCAGTTCTTC.

CDR3 nucleotides: TGCGCCAGCAGCGGACGGGACCGAAACAATGAGCAGTTCTTC. This gives the protein CASSGRDRNNEQFF. This sequence joins TRBV5-1 and TRBJ2-1, with D tentatively TRBD1 or TRBD2 (5 bases each). CDR1 is SGHRS, CDR2 YFSETQ, per germline. Trimming pared 4 bases from V and 5 bases from J, leaving 13 bases between. CDR3 length: 14 amino acids.

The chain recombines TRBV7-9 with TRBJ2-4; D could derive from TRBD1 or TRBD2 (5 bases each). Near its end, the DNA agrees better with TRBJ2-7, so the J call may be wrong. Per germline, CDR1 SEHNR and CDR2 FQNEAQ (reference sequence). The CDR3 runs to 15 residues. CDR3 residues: CASSLGGGSRYEQYF. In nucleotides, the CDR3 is TGTGCCAGCAGCTTAGGTGGGGGTAGTAGGTACGAGCAGTACTTC.